This T cell receptor beta chain is from a study of beta chain features in type 1 diabetes. Study results and caveats: A moderate, significant TCRB CDR3 shortening appeared in type 1 diabetes across four CD4+ subsets.

Of the isolated RNA, all was reverse transcribed, and so the sequenced material was expressed TCRB transcripts. TCRdb's copy holds only in-frame clones and misses some; the assay was immunoSEQ multiplex PCR. Of about 660,000 clones listed, about 14% are singletons. Of note for this clone: The antigen remains undetermined.

V lost 2 bases, J lost 7 bases, and 6 bases lay in between. The V gene's germline CDR1 is WNHNN and CDR2 SYGVQD (reference sequence). This CDR3 is 12 amino acids long. The sample was naive CD4+ T cells from blood. The chain has TRBV10-1 and TRBJ2-4; D ambiguous. The origin of this receptor is a man between 18 and 35 years old with type 1 diabetes. The CDR3 coding sequence is TGCGCCAGCAGTGAGGGGTTGAACATTCAGTACTTC. Translating gives CASSEGLNIQYF.